The sequence of this TCR beta chain was determined in a study of CD8+ T cells in alopecia areata. The study's findings and limits: Especially in alopecia totalis/universalis, lesional scalp showed greater clonality than normal scalp did.

cDNA prepared by RNA extraction and subsequent reverse transcription served as the template for sequencing. The data were produced by immunoSEQ multiplex PCR, yet TCRdb's version contains in-frame clones alone and is incomplete. Of more than 110,000 clones listed, about 60% are singletons. This clone was detected a few times. As yet, its antigen is unknown. In germline, CDR1 is SQVTM, CDR2 ANQGSEA. V was cut by 4 bases and J by 0 bases, with 5 bases left in between. This CDR3 is 12 amino acids long. The sequenced sample was CD4+ T cells sorted from blood, obtained at week 0. The sequence derives from a human donor with alopecia areata. This chain connects TRBV29-1 to TRBJ2-3; D ambiguous. The CDR3 DNA reads as TGCAGCGTTGCGACTAGCACAGATACGCAGTATTTT. Residues: CSVATSTDTQYF.